One sample yielded the 26 T cell receptor beta chains listed below, sequenced in a study of blood T cell repertoires in COVID-19. Assay: immunoSEQ multiplex PCR; the TCRdb copy retains only in-frame clones and omits some. The sample yields 150,000 to 200,000 clones, 60% to 80% seen once. The source material was peripheral blood. The receptors were gathered from a man between 60 and 75 years old with active or convalescent COVID-19.

The J gene is TRBJ2-3, the V gene TRBV9; TRBD2 is a possible D gene (5 bases). V was pared by 3 bases and J by 1 base, with 12 bases between. Germline V gene data show CDR1 as SGDLS and CDR2 as YYNGEE. The CDR3 is 15 residues long. The CDR3 sequence is CASSERTDGTDTQYF. The DNA of the CDR3 is TGTGCCAGCAGCGAGCGGACTGATGGCACAGATACGCAGTATTTT.

J is TRBJ1-6 and V is TRBV5-1; 8 bases agree with TRBD1. J gave up 9 bases and V 0 bases, and 11 bases lay outside the gene matches. The CDR3 is 17 residues long. Per germline, CDR1 SGHRS and CDR2 YFSETQ. The CDR3: CASSLAAGGLGGSPLHF. CDR3 nucleotides: TGCGCCAGCAGCTTGGCGGCAGGGGGCCTAGGTGGTTCACCCCTCCACTTT.

The rearrangement uses TRBV18 and TRBJ2-3; D is possibly TRBD2 (6 bases). V was cut by 2 bases and J by 6 bases, with 15 bases left in between. This CDR3 spans 15 amino acids. Germline lookup yields CDR1 KGHSH and CDR2 LQKENI. CDR3 nucleotides: TGTGCCAGCTCACCAGTACGGGGCGGGACGGATACGCAGTATTTT. Translated, it gives CASSPVRGGTDTQYF.

The chain uses TRBV30 and TRBJ1-1; D gene uncertain. The V end was cut by 4 bases, the J end by 1 base, with 10 bases between. The CDR3 is 13 amino acids. Germline assignment: CDR1 GTSNPN and CDR2 SVGIG (reference sequence). DNA of the CDR3: TGTGCCTGGAACTGGAACAGGAACACTGAAGCTTTCTTT. This encodes CAWNWNRNTEAFF.

This clone has a single count. The chain links TRBV5-6 to TRBJ2-1, with 7 bases fitting TRBD1. CDR3 size: 15 residues. Trimming cost V 4 bases and J 2 bases; bases outside gene matches: 6. Germline V lookup: CDR1 SGHDT, CDR2 YYEEEE. CDR3 nucleotides: TGTGCCAGCAGCGTCCGGGACAGAGCCTACAATGAGCAGTTCTTC. Translation: CASSVRDRAYNEQFF.

The rearrangement links TRBV20-1 to TRBJ1-1; no clear D gene. Germline values: CDR1 DFQATT, CDR2 SNEGSKA (reference sequence). CDR3 size: 16 residues. V lost 3 bases and J lost 5, with 22 bases in between. CDR3 DNA sequence: TGCAGTGCTAGTTTCCTAGCCCAGGTGAGAGGGACTGAAGCTTTCTTT. Its protein product is CSASFLAQVRGTEAFF.

This rearrangement joins TRBV7-2 to TRBJ1-1; maybe TRBD1 (6 bases). V was trimmed by 5 bases and J by 5 bases, leaving 15 bases between them. The CDR3 totals 14 residues. Germline lookup yields CDR1 SGHTA and CDR2 FQGNSA. CDR3 sequence: CASSPGGGTTEAFF. For the CDR3, the DNA is TGTGCCAGCAGCCCCGGGGGGGGGACAACTGAAGCTTTCTTT. Supplemented by reference TRBV7-2 and TRBJ1-1, the full variable domain reads GAGVSQSPSNKVTEKGKDVELRCDPISGHTALYWYRQSLGQGLEFLIYFQGNSAPDKSGLPSDRFSAERTGGSVSTLTIQRTQQEDSAVYLCASSPGGGTTEAFFGQGTRLTVV.

V usage is TRBV5-1 and J usage is TRBJ2-1; D is uncertain. Germline V lookup: CDR1 SGHRS, CDR2 YFSETQ. Trimming stripped 1 base from V and 4 bases from J, with 9 bases between. This CDR3 comprises 14 residues. Here the CDR3 DNA reads TGCGCCAGCAGCTTGCCCGGTATTTACAATGAGCAGTTCTTC. Protein: CASSLPGIYNEQFF.

The V and J genes are TRBV5-3 and TRBJ2-4; 8 bases agree with TRBD1. TRBV5-3 is an ORF; its function is uncertain. The V segment lost 2 bases and the J segment 5 bases; nucleotides outside the gene matches: 3. This CDR3 is built from 14 residues. The CDR3 reads CARSFQGAQNIQYF. CDR3 DNA sequence: TGTGCCAGAAGCTTCCAGGGGGCACAAAACATTCAGTACTTC.

The V and J genes are TRBV5-1 and TRBJ2-2; 10 nucleotides match TRBD2. J was trimmed by 2 bases and V by 3 bases; bases with no gene match: 4. Germline-derived CDR1 and CDR2 are SGHRS and YFSETQ. This CDR3 comprises 16 residues. In nucleotides, the CDR3 is TGCGCCAGCAGCTCGACTAGCGGGCCAAACACCGGGGAGCTGTTTTTT. Its translation: CASSSTSGPNTGELFF.

This clone was counted only a few times. The chain recombines TRBV10-3 with TRBJ1-1, with 9 nucleotides matching TRBD1. V shed 10 bases and J 2 bases; nucleotides not matched to a gene: 8. Germline CDR1 and CDR2: ENHRY and SYGVKD. This CDR3 has 14 residues. The CDR3 DNA is TGTGCCACGTCAGAGGACAGGGGAAACACTGAAGCTTTCTTT. Its translation: CATSEDRGNTEAFF.

The CDR3 loop reads CASSGTHNSPLHF. CDR3 DNA: TGTGCCAGCAGTGGCACACATAATTCACCCCTCCACTTT. The chain uses TRBV25-1 and TRBJ1-6; D is unclear. Germline V gene sequence: CDR1 MGHDK, CDR2 SYGVNS. V lost 4 bases and J 5 bases, leaving 6 bases between the germline ends. The CDR3 sequence is 13 residues long.

This clone was seen just once. The chain employs TRBV4-3 and TRBJ2-3; TRBD2 matches 7 bases. The CDR3 extends over 16 amino acids. Germline V gives CDR1 LGHNA, CDR2 YSLEER. The V and J ends lost 2 bases and 4 bases, in that order; junction bases with no gene match: 9. The CDR3 loop is CASSQSPAGEADTQYF. CDR3 sequence (DNA): TGCGCCAGCAGCCAAAGTCCCGCGGGAGAGGCAGATACGCAGTATTTT.

The V gene is TRBV6-2 or TRBV6-3, the J gene TRBJ2-3; D may be TRBD2 (6 bases). Germline lookup yields CDR1 MNHEY and CDR2 SVGEGT. The CDR3 length is 17 residues. V was cut by 0 bases and J by 2 bases, with 15 bases left in between. In DNA form, the CDR3 reads TGTGCCAGCAGTTACTCAGGCCGGACTATAAACACAGATACGCAGTATTTT. Protein: CASSYSGRTINTDTQYF.

The chain joins TRBV5-6 to TRBJ2-1; D remains ambiguous. CDR1 SGHDT and CDR2 YYEEEE come from the germline V gene. There are 16 residues in the CDR3. Trimming cost V 4 bases and J 0 bases, with 14 bases left between them. The CDR3 loop is CASSPVRYYSYNEQFF. CDR3 in DNA: TGTGCCAGCAGCCCTGTTCGGTACTACTCCTACAATGAGCAGTTCTTC.

This clone was observed a handful of times. CDR3 in DNA: TGTGCCAGCAGCAAGGGTTTAGCGGGATGCTACGAGCAGTACTTC. This sequence encodes CASSKGLAGCYEQYF. The genes are TRBV21-1 and TRBJ2-7; the listed D gene, TRBD2, was not tested against the DNA. TRBV21-1 is described as a pseudogene. This CDR3 is built from 15 residues.

This sequence joins TRBV28 and TRBJ1-1, with D hard to call. V was pared by 7 bases and J by 8 bases, with 8 bases between. The germline gives CDR1 MDHEN, CDR2 SYDVKM. CDR3 length: 10 residues. Here the CDR3 DNA reads TGTGCCAGCATCCAGGAAGAAGCTTTCTTT. This sequence encodes CASIQEEAFF.

The genes are TRBV4-2 and TRBJ2-5; D gene unclear. This CDR3 is 13 amino acids long. The V and J ends lost 0 bases and 5 bases respectively, with 7 bases between them. Germline V lookup: CDR1 LGHNA, CDR2 YNFKEQ. The CDR3, as DNA: TGTGCCAGCAGCCAAGATTTGAGGGAGACCCAGTACTTC. Protein sequence: CASSQDLRETQYF.

The chain links TRBV7-7 to TRBJ2-3; 7 bases agree with TRBD2. The CDR3 is made up of 15 amino acids. V was clipped by 1 base and J by 3 bases; unmatched bases: 4. CDR1 and CDR2 (germline): SSHAT, FNYEAQ (reference sequence). The CDR3 region is CASSLGLAVTDTQYF. For the CDR3, the DNA is TGTGCCAGCAGCTTAGGGCTAGCGGTTACAGATACGCAGTATTTT. The full variable domain, its missing parts supplied by reference TRBV7-7 and TRBJ2-3, is GAGVSQSPRYKVTKRGQDVTLRCDPISSHATLYWYQQALGQGPEFLTYFNYEAQPDKSGLPSDRFSAERPEGSISTLTIQRTEQRDSAMYRCASSLGLAVTDTQYFGPGTRLTVL.

In regard to this clone: This sample includes further DNA sequences coding for the same CDR3. The CDR3 protein is CSVATGGQETQYF. DNA of the CDR3: TGCAGCGTTGCGACAGGGGGCCAAGAGACCCAGTACTTC. V gene TRBV29-1 combines with J gene TRBJ2-5, with 9 bases fitting TRBD1. From germline, CDR1 is SQVTM and CDR2 ANQGSEA. The V segment lost 4 bases and the J segment 1 base; nucleotides outside the gene matches: 1. The CDR3 has 13 residues.

The rearrangement joins TRBV7-3 to TRBJ2-1; possibly TRBD2 for D (6 bases). Germline V CDR1 and CDR2: SGHTA, FQGTGA. Trimming took 6 bases from V and 5 from J, leaving 11 bases between them. The CDR3 covers 13 residues. CDR3 region: CASRDGGDNEQFF. CDR3 nucleotide sequence: TGTGCCAGCAGGGATGGAGGGGACAATGAGCAGTTCTTC.

V gene TRBV24-1 combines with J gene TRBJ2-5, with D possibly TRBD1 on 5 matching bases. The V gene's germline CDR1 is KGHDR and CDR2 SFDVKD. V dropped 8 bases and J dropped 1 base, with 13 bases sitting between them. This CDR3 spans 14 amino acids. CDR3: CATKLTVPQETQYF. The CDR3 nucleotides read TGTGCCACCAAGTTGACAGTTCCCCAAGAGACCCAGTACTTC.

The chain recombines TRBV28 with TRBJ1-6; D perhaps matches TRBD1 (5 bases). V lost 5 bases and J 4 bases, leaving 12 bases between the germline ends. There are 15 residues in the CDR3. Germline lookup yields CDR1 MDHEN and CDR2 SYDVKM. The CDR3 DNA sequence: TGTGCCAGCAGTGCCCAGGGATTTTATAATTCACCCCTCCACTTT. It is translated as CASSAQGFYNSPLHF.

The genes are TRBV2 and TRBJ1-5; 10 nucleotides agree with TRBD1. The germline V gene encodes CDR1 SNHLY and CDR2 FYNNEI. CDR3 length: 14 amino acids. The J segment lost 5 bases and the V segment lost 5 bases, leaving 3 bases of the junction unmatched. The chain's CDR3 is CASSTGTGDQPQHF. CDR3 DNA sequence: TGTGCCAGCAGTACCGGGACAGGGGATCAGCCCCAGCATTTT. Full variable domain (rest looked up from reference TRBV2 and TRBJ1-5): EPEVTQTPSHQVTQMGQEVILRCVPISNHLYFYWYRQILGQKVEFLVSFYNNEISEKSEIFDDQFSVERPDGSNFTLKIRSTKLEDSAMYFCASSTGTGDQPQHFGDGTRLSIL.

This clone has only one observation. The gene calls are TRBV28 and TRBJ2-1; 8 bases are a match to TRBD1. Unmatched junction bases numbered 5, after V lost 6 bases and J lost 13 bases. There are 11 residues in the CDR3. The V gene's germline CDR1 is MDHEN and CDR2 SYDVKM. CDR3 nucleotides: TGTGCCAGCAGATCTGACAGGGGCCAGTTCTTC. This translates into CASRSDRGQFF.

The chain recombines TRBV19 with TRBJ2-7; 7 bases are a match to TRBD2. Germline loops: CDR1 LNHDA, CDR2 SQIVND (reference sequence). The CDR3 is made up of 15 amino acids. The V segment lost 1 base and the J segment 0 bases; nucleotides outside the gene matches: 3. CDR3 sequence: CASSIVLADSYEQYF. In nucleotides, the CDR3 is TGTGCCAGTAGTATAGTTCTAGCGGACTCCTACGAGCAGTACTTC.